The subject of this entry is one T cell receptor (beta chain). The junction had 5 bases not matched to a gene; V was cut back by 4 bases and J by 2 bases. The CDR3 totals 14 residues. Germline V gene data show CDR1 as SGHKS and CDR2 as YYEKEE (reference sequence). Assay: immunoSEQ multiplex PCR; the TCRdb copy retains only in-frame clones and omits some. The sample has about 59,000 clones, 93% seen once; the top ten hold 4.2%. The sample is drawn from a study of technical replicates of blood from a handful of donors. The sequence came from a human donor in good health. Some clones in this sample may be carry-over from other donors' samples. Sequenced material: PBMCs. The V call is TRBV5-5, the J call TRBJ2-5, with 7 bases matching TRBD2. The CDR3 region is CASSPGGRQETQYF. CDR3 bases: TGTGCCAGCAGCCCGGGGGGACGTCAAGAGACCCAGTACTTC.